Included here is one T cell receptor beta chain sequence, with context. No antigen is known for it. There are no base qualities to consult, and no much larger clone falls within one base. The entry originates in a study of PD-L1 blockade in urothelial cancer (dated by TCRdb to the late 2010s). Describing the broader study: Every patient began therapy at some point between 2013 and 2015 and was given atezolizumab 1,200 mg intravenously every 3 weeks. About 85% of the roughly 29 patients were males with bladder-origin urothelial cancer, and about 60% of the roughly 30 reported a prior smoking history. Patients had an ECOG performance status of 0 or 1 and had received between 0 and 3 prior chemotherapy regimens. Blood samples were analyzed at two time points: 3 weeks after treatment start (second dose) and 6 weeks after treatment start. Blood samples gave a median of roughly 150,000 T cells and approximately 85,000 unique TCRs, with a median clonality of approximately 0.08. Somatic, immune and clinical correlates of response to PD-L1 blockade with atezolizumab in urothelial cancer were the focus of an exploratory multi-omic analysis. Pretreatment tumor samples, along with matched peripheral blood collected serially before and after atezolizumab treatment, underwent TCR sequencing. Durable clinical benefit meant progression-free survival longer than 6 months, and TCR features were also tested against progression-free and overall survival. In the same patients, pretreatment tumors underwent whole exome sequencing and RNA sequencing in addition to TCR sequencing. Durable clinical benefit was achieved by nine patients and was not achieved by 20 patients. Under 30 patients had pretreatment blood TCR-seq, roughly 24 had at least one posttreatment blood collection, and roughly 24 had tumor TCR-seq. Overall study outcomes, separate from this receptor: Improved progression-free and overall survival was found to be associated with pretreatment peripheral blood TCR clonality below the median. Small sample size (n ≈ 28) and many exploratory analyses mean the results are intended to be hypothesis-generating. Patients with durable benefit showed greater expansion of tumor-associated TCR clones in peripheral blood 3 weeks after starting treatment (n of about 22, p = 0.022).

The cysteine opens and the phenylalanine closes a CDR3 of 16 amino acids. The entry retains the CDR3 DNA only, 48 bases that are in frame from base 1. Here V drops 4 bases and J drops 2 bases, and the junction holds 10 bases not matched to any gene. CDR1 and CDR2 are drawn from the germline V gene: SGHRS, YFSETQ. A total of around 30 patients with locally advanced or metastatic urothelial carcinoma, treated at Memorial Sloan Kettering on a trial protocol, made up the cohort. Peripheral blood mononuclear cells were collected pretreatment and during treatment, at between 1 and 8 total time points per patient. The Qiagen DNeasy Blood extraction kit was used to purify genomic DNA from total PBMCs and tumor samples. Collected pretreatment and during treatment, PBMCs were isolated and stored as previously described. Synthetic TCR analog templates were spiked into each PCR to estimate absolute template abundance from read counts. TCRbeta CDR3 regions were amplified from genomic DNA with bias-controlled V and J gene primers using the immunoSEQ assay. Sequencing of rearranged TCRbeta segments was performed at approximately 20X coverage. Per the source publication's procedure: Sequencing errors were corrected by clustering and CDR3s were annotated against IMGT to assign V, D and J genes. Out-of-frame and stop-codon sequences were excluded, and only productive TCRbeta rearrangements were used in downstream analyses. Clonality was computed as one minus Shannon entropy normalized by the log of the number of unique productive sequences. Clones differing between time points or between blood and tumor were identified using Fisher's exact test with Benjamini-Hochberg correction, with an adjusted p below 0.01 applied as the threshold. TCRdb holds this immuneACCESS table with in-frame rearrangements only. Some clones are missing; in checked studies, unresolved V genes explain under half, and the rest has no known cause. Clone size and the V and J calls come from that table; the DNA yielded D and trimming. The sample profile shows tens of thousands of clones; around 82% of them were found once. 3.2% of the sample is taken by the ten largest.

Material: PBMCs, obtained around atezolizumab (anti-PD-L1) treatment. Here the chain combines TRBV5-1 and TRBJ2-3; TRBD1 agrees with 7 junctional bases. The receptor comes from a man aged 65-85 years with urothelial cancer. In nucleotides, the sequence is TGCGCCAGCAGCAGAGATGGTGGACAGGCCACAGATACGCAGTATTTT. Translation gives CASSRDGGQATDTQYF.